This is a list of T cell receptor beta chains from one sample in a study of T cell responses to AZD1222 COVID-19 vaccine. Method: immunoSEQ multiplex PCR; TCRdb's copy keeps in-frame clones and lacks some. The sample includes about 170,000 clones, approximately 93% of them seen just once. Source: peripheral blood, taken on day 0 of AZD1222 vaccination. Receptor source: an adult in good health. The CDR3 runs from the conserved cysteine through the conserved F or W. The order of the fields is D gene, CDR3 length, J gene, V gene, clone size, CDR3 DNA, CDR3 protein. D genes are given only for firm matches. The listing skips clone size in some rows; elsewhere it reads once, few, many or a size class.

>TRBD1|18|TRBJ1-3|TRBV5-4|NA
TGTGCCAGCAGCCCTCAAGGGGACAGGCGGCGCTCTGGAAACACCATATATTTT
CASSPQGDRRRSGNTIYF
>NA|12|TRBJ1-1|TRBV29-1|NA
TGCAGCGTTGGTCAGCCGAACACTGAAGCTTTCTTT
CSVGQPNTEAFF
>NA|13|TRBJ1-4|TRBV5-4|NA
TGTGCCAGCAGCTCTCAGGGGAATGAAAAACTGTTTTTT
CASSSQGNEKLFF
>TRBD1|15|TRBJ1-2|TRBV5-1|few
TGCGCCAGCAGCTTGGGACAGGGGGAGACCAGCGGCTACACCTTC
CASSLGQGETSGYTF
>TRBD2|18|TRBJ2-1|TRBV7-2|NA
TGTGCCAGCAGCTTAGTTGCTTTCGGTGGCGGGGGGGACAATGAGCAGTTCTTC
CASSLVAFGGGGDNEQFF
>TRBD1|16|TRBJ1-5|TRBV29-1|NA
TGCAGCGTTGAAGATCTGAGGACAGGGGGCGGTCAGCCCCAGCATTTT
CSVEDLRTGGGQPQHF
>NA|14|TRBJ1-1|TRBV5-1|NA
TGCGCCAGCAGCTTGCGGTTGGCGGCAGCTGAAGCTTTCTTT
CASSLRLAAAEAFF
>TRBD1|18|TRBJ2-7|TRBV28|NA
TGTGCCAGCAGTCTCCGGGACAGGGGGCGAGTGTCCCCCTACGAGCAGTACTTC
CASSLRDRGRVSPYEQYF
>NA|15|TRBJ2-7|TRBV15|NA
TGTGCCACCAGCAGCCTTCCGGGGCCAAGCTACGAGCAGTACTTC
CATSSLPGPSYEQYF
>TRBD1|16|TRBJ1-3|TRBV6-6|NA
TGTGCCAGCAGTTACGACCGAGGGGGCCTCGGAAACACCATATATTTT
CASSYDRGGLGNTIYF
>NA|14|TRBJ1-2|TRBV7-9|NA
TGTGCCAGCAGCTCTAACTACGGTGTCTATGGCTACACCTTC
CASSSNYGVYGYTF
>NA|16|TRBJ1-3|TRBV5-8|NA
TGTGCCAGCAGCTTGACAGTCACGAGCTCTGGAAACACCATATATTTT
CASSLTVTSSGNTIYF
>NA|17|TRBJ1-5|TRBV7-2|NA
TGTGCCAGCAGTCCCGGCGGCACCCAAGGAGGCAATCAGCCCCAGCATTTT
CASSPGGTQGGNQPQHF
>NA|13|TRBJ2-5|TRBV14|NA
TGTGCCAGCAGCCAGGCTAGCAGGGAGACCCAGTACTTC
CASSQASRETQYF
>NA|15|TRBJ1-2|TRBV5-4|NA
TGTGCCAGTAGAAATCGGGTACTGGGAACCTATGGCTACACCTTC
CASRNRVLGTYGYTF
>TRBD2|11|TRBJ2-5|TRBV29-1|once
TGCAGCGTTGGGCGGGGGGAGACCCAGTACTTC
CSVGRGETQYF
>NA|16|TRBJ1-3|TRBV6-6|NA
TGTGCCAGCAGCCTCGACTCCTTACGCTCTGGAAACACCATATATTTT
CASSLDSLRSGNTIYF
>TRBD2|16|TRBJ2-1|TRBV5-1|NA
TGCGCCAGCAGCTTGGGTACTAGCGGAACCTACAATGAGCAGTTCTTC
CASSLGTSGTYNEQFF
>NA|15|TRBJ2-1|TRBV30|NA
TGTGCCTGGATGGGACGGGTTCACTCCTACAATGAGCAGTTCTTC
CAWMGRVHSYNEQFF
>NA|15|TRBJ1-4|TRBV19|NA
TGTGCCAGTACCGATAGAGTTGCAACTAATGAAAAACTGTTTTTT
CASTDRVATNEKLFF
>NA|15|TRBJ1-5|TRBV6-5|NA
TGTGCCAGCAGTCCCCAATATCTTAGCAATCAGCCCCAGCATTTT
CASSPQYLSNQPQHF
>TRBD1|17|TRBJ1-4|TRBV4-1|NA
TGCGCCAGCAGCCTTTCCCCACGACAGGGGTCTAATGAAAAACTGTTTTTT
CASSLSPRQGSNEKLFF
>NA|13|TRBJ2-1|TRBV2|NA
TGTGCCAGCAGTGTGGGAGGATACGAGCGACAGTTCTTC
CASSVGGYERQFF
>NA|13|TRBJ1-4|TRBV4-1|NA
TGCGCCAGCAGTTCTGGTTCTAATGAAAAACTGTTTTTT
CASSSGSNEKLFF
>NA|16|TRBJ2-2|TRBV2|NA
TGTGCCAGCAGTGTCGAACGGCCGAAGAACACCGGGGAGCTGTTTTTT
CASSVERPKNTGELFF
>NA|14|TRBJ1-5|TRBV2|NA
TGTGCCAGCAGAGACCATACTGACAATCAGCCCCAGCATTTT
CASRDHTDNQPQHF
>NA|12|TRBJ1-2|TRBV30|NA
TGTGCCGTGGCCTGGGGTAACTATGGCTACACCTTC
CAVAWGNYGYTF
>TRBD2|13|TRBJ2-2|TRBV30|NA
TGTGCCTGCCGGGACTACCACACCGGGGAGCTGTTTTTT
CACRDYHTGELFF
>NA|12|TRBJ2-5|TRBV6-4|NA
TGTGCCAGCAGACTACCCAAAGAGACCCAGTACTTC
CASRLPKETQYF
>TRBD1|16|TRBJ2-2|TRBV28|NA
TGTGCCAGCAGTCACCGGACAGGTTTCAACACCGGGGAGCTGTTTTTT
CASSHRTGFNTGELFF
>NA|14|TRBJ2-3|TRBV20-1|NA
TGCAGTGCTAGTGAGTGGAAGAGCACAGATACGCAGTATTTT
CSASEWKSTDTQYF
>NA|13|TRBJ1-5|TRBV3-1/TRBV3-2|NA
TGTGCCAGCAGCCAAGAGGCTATAGGTACCCAGCATTTT
CASSQEAIGTQHF
>TRBD1|17|TRBJ2-1|TRBV4-1|NA
TGCGCCAGCAGCCAAGATAAGTGGCAGGGGGTAGGGAATGAGCAGTTCTTC
CASSQDKWQGVGNEQFF
>TRBD2|15|TRBJ2-1|TRBV11-1|NA
TGTGCCAGCAGCATAACTAGCGGGAGGATCAATGAGCAGTTCTTC
CASSITSGRINEQFF
>NA|14|TRBJ1-1|TRBV7-2|NA
TGTGCCAGCAGCCGCGATCGAGGAGGCACTGAAGCTTTCTTT
CASSRDRGGTEAFF
>NA|14|TRBJ1-2|TRBV30|NA
TGTGCCTGGAGCGCCGCGGGGCTCAGCTATGGCTACACCTTC
CAWSAAGLSYGYTF
>NA|15|TRBJ2-7|TRBV7-9|NA
TGTGCCAGCAGCTTAAGGGCAGGGGTCACTTACGAGCAGTACTTC
CASSLRAGVTYEQYF
>NA|12|TRBJ1-1|TRBV6-2/TRBV6-3|NA
TGTGCCAGCAGTTACCCGATCACTGAAGCTTTCTTT
CASSYPITEAFF
>TRBD2|14|TRBJ2-7|TRBV6-5|NA
TGTGCCAGCCATGGGACTAGCGGGACCTACGAGCAGTACTTC
CASHGTSGTYEQYF
>TRBD1|17|TRBJ1-2|TRBV4-1|NA
TGCGCCAGCAGCCAAGATGGGACAGTTGGGGTTCTTGGTGGCTACACCTTC
CASSQDGTVGVLGGYTF
>TRBD2|14|TRBJ2-7|TRBV7-2|NA
TGTGCCAGCAGCTCGCAGCGGGGCTCCTACGAGCAGTACTTC
CASSSQRGSYEQYF
>TRBD1|16|TRBJ1-1|TRBV6-5|once
TGTGCCAGCAGTTACTCCTCCGGGACAGGGACCACTGAAGCTTTCTTT
CASSYSSGTGTTEAFF
>NA|15|TRBJ1-5|TRBV19|NA
TGTGCCAGTAGTACCTTAATCCCGACCAATCAGCCCCAGCATTTT
CASSTLIPTNQPQHF
>NA|14|TRBJ1-4|TRBV3-1/TRBV3-2|NA
TGTGCCAGCAGCCTGGGGGCTGGGGATGAAAAACTGTTTTTT
CASSLGAGDEKLFF
>NA|13|TRBJ1-1|TRBV12-3/TRBV12-4|NA
TGTGCCAGCAGTTCGCACTCAAACACTGAAGCTTTCTTT
CASSSHSNTEAFF
>NA|14|TRBJ2-5|TRBV10-1|NA
TGCGCCAGCAACCCCGGGGGTAACCAAGAGACCCAGTACTTC
CASNPGGNQETQYF
>TRBD2|14|TRBJ2-1|TRBV4-1|once
TGCGCCAGCAGCCAAGCGGGGGGGCAGAATGAGCAGTTCTTC
CASSQAGGQNEQFF
>NA|12|TRBJ1-4|TRBV5-8|NA
TGTGCCAGCAGCCGGAGAGGGGGAAAACTGTTTTTT
CASSRRGGKLFF
>TRBD1|15|TRBJ2-3|TRBV27|NA
TGTGCCAGCATGAGGGACAGCTTGCATTCGGATACGCAGTATTTT
CASMRDSLHSDTQYF
>TRBD2|16|TRBJ2-1|TRBV5-1|NA
TGCGCCAGCAGCTCTTACCCACCGGGACTAGGTCACGAGCAGTTCTTC
CASSSYPPGLGHEQFF
>NA|13|TRBJ2-1|TRBV6-2/TRBV6-3|NA
TGTGCCAGCAGCCCGGAGAGGGGCAATGAGCAGTTCTTC
CASSPERGNEQFF
>TRBD1|16|TRBJ1-2|TRBV3-1/TRBV3-2|NA
TGTGCCAGCAGCCGAAAGGGACAGGGACTTCACTATGGCTACACCTTC
CASSRKGQGLHYGYTF
>NA|13|TRBJ2-5|TRBV7-9|NA
TGTGCCAGCAGCCCAAGCCCTGTAGGGTCCCAGTACTTC
CASSPSPVGSQYF
>NA|15|TRBJ1-1|TRBV2|once
TGTGCCAGCAGGGGAGGAGTCAGGGTTAACACTGAAGCTTTCTTT
CASRGGVRVNTEAFF
>TRBD2|16|TRBJ2-7|TRBV27|NA
TGTGCCAGCAGCCCCGAGGCGGGGGGTTTGTTGTACGAGCAGTACTTC
CASSPEAGGLLYEQYF
>NA|15|TRBJ1-2|TRBV3-1/TRBV3-2|NA
TGTGCCAGCAGCCCGCAGGGCCCAAGGATCTATGGCTACACCTTC
CASSPQGPRIYGYTF
>NA|13|TRBJ2-3|TRBV6-4|NA
TGTGCCAGCCCCACTCTCAGAACAGATACGCAGTATTTT
CASPTLRTDTQYF
>NA|15|TRBJ1-1|TRBV7-9|NA
TGTGCCAGCAGCTTACGGGGGAGAGGGCTCACTGAAGCTTTCTTT
CASSLRGRGLTEAFF
>NA|13|TRBJ1-5|TRBV6-5|NA
TGTGCCAGCCGAAGGGGCAGCAATCAGCCCCAGCATTTT
CASRRGSNQPQHF